These 26 T cell receptor beta chains were all obtained from the same sample, sequenced in a study of blood T cells in healthy people across ages. Primers used in a second PCR of about 6 to 11 cycles were a sample-barcoded 5' primer and a J-beta primer mix. TCRdb re-called the 5' RACE reads through MiXCR, storing one row per CDR3 protein. The sample has hundreds of thousands of distinct CDR3 sequences, roughly a quarter seen once; the top ten hold about 3.9%. These data also featured in a second study, about T cells of mothers and their children.

The sample comprised blood. Every receptor here comes from a boy aged 2 to 9 in good health.

This chain connects TRBV7-9 to TRBJ2-4; D call uncertain. The germline V gene has CDR1 SEHNR and CDR2 FQNEAQ (reference sequence). CDR3 length: 15 amino acids. Trimming shortened V by 2 bases and J by 2 bases, and 10 bases separated the two germline ends. CDR3 region: CASSLLARTKNIQYF. The CDR3 nucleotides are TGTGCCAGCAGCTTATTGGCCCGGACCAAAAACATTCAGTACTTC.

The chain couples TRBV29-1 to TRBJ2-1; D is unresolved. The CDR3 is made up of 16 amino acids. V was shortened by 1 base and J by 0 bases, with 13 bases between the two germline ends. CDR1 is SQVTM, CDR2 ANQGSEA, per germline. The CDR3 sequence: CSVEASTGISYNEQFF. Written as DNA, the CDR3 is TGCAGCGTTGAAGCCTCGACTGGAATCTCCTACAATGAGCAGTTCTTC.

This clonotype has just a few counts. This rearrangement joins TRBV29-1 to TRBJ1-2, with unresolved D. This CDR3 is built from 12 residues. Germline V CDR1 and CDR2: SQVTM, ANQGSEA. V lost 4 bases, J lost 3 bases, and 9 bases lay in between. The CDR3, as DNA: TGCAGCGTTGGCCAGGACTACTATGGCTACACCTTC. Protein: CSVGQDYYGYTF.

The chain combines TRBV28 with TRBJ2-2; 10 bases align to TRBD1. This CDR3 comprises 17 residues. Unmatched junction bases numbered 9, after V lost 5 bases and J lost 3 bases. CDR1 MDHEN and CDR2 SYDVKM come from the germline V gene. In DNA form, the CDR3 reads TGTGCCAGCAGTCGACAGGGGGCCGTGTTGTACACCGGGGAGCTGTTTTTT. Translated: CASSRQGAVLYTGELFF.

This chain links TRBV5-5 with TRBJ2-6, with D unresolved. Trimming stripped 7 bases from V and 0 bases from J, with 8 bases between. The V gene's germline CDR1 is SGHKS and CDR2 YYEKEE (reference sequence). The CDR3 extends over 14 amino acids. The CDR3 here is CASEALSGANVLTF. The CDR3 nucleotides read TGTGCCAGCGAGGCTCTCTCTGGGGCCAACGTCCTGACTTTC.

The chain combines TRBV9 with TRBJ1-6, with D possibly matching TRBD1 (6 bases). Germline values: CDR1 SGDLS, CDR2 YYNGEE. The germline V and J ends were trimmed by 3 bases and 14 bases, with 15 bases remaining between them. CDR3 length: 13 residues. The CDR3 DNA follows: TGTGCCAGCAGCGCAGAGCCTGAGGGGGCCCTCCACTTT. Amino acids: CASSAEPEGALHF. Full variable domain (outside the CDR3, taken from reference TRBV9 and TRBJ1-6): DSGVTQTPKHLITATGQRVTLRCSPRSGDLSVYWYQQSLDQGLQFLIQYYNGEERAKGNILERFSAQQFPDLHSELNLSSLELGDSALYFCASSAEPEGALHFGNGTRLTVT.

The V gene is TRBV27, the J gene TRBJ2-3; the D gene is possibly TRBD1 (5 bases). This CDR3 has 18 amino acids. The V gene's germline CDR1 is MNHEY and CDR2 SMNVEV (reference sequence). V was cut by 1 base and J by 3 bases, with 20 bases left in between. CDR3: CASSLFPSPAGRTDTQYF. CDR3 coding DNA: TGTGCCAGCAGTTTATTCCCCTCCCCAGCAGGGCGGACAGATACGCAGTATTTT.

About this clonotype: A read error may account for a junction end that differs from germline. The chain employs TRBV6-5 and TRBJ2-5; the match to TRBD2 covers 13 bases. Germline assignment: CDR1 MNHEY and CDR2 SVGAGI. The CDR3 spans 17 residues. CDR3 nucleotides: TGTGCCAGCAGTTACCCCAGGACTAGCGGGAGTGAAGAGGCCCAGTACTTC. It specifies CASSYPRTSGSEEAQYF.

The chain uses TRBV25-1 and TRBJ2-5; possibly TRBD1 for D (6 bases). The germline V gene encodes CDR1 MGHDK and CDR2 SYGVNS. The V end lost 6 bases, the J end lost 0 bases, and 11 bases lay between the germline ends. The CDR3 contains 14 residues. The CDR3: CASSVTGYQETQYF. CDR3 in DNA: TGTGCCAGCAGCGTTACAGGGTACCAAGAGACCCAGTACTTC.

The chain joins TRBV4-1 to TRBJ2-5; D might be TRBD2 (6 bases). CDR1 is MGHRA and CDR2 is YSYEKL in the germline V gene. The CDR3 extends over 14 amino acids. Deletions cut 4 bases from V and 7 bases from J, with 16 bases between. In DNA form, the CDR3 reads TGCGCCAGCAGCCTCGGCCCTTTGGGGGGGACCCAGTACTTC. Translation: CASSLGPLGGTQYF.

The sample holds a few counts of this clonotype. The chain links TRBV3-1 to TRBJ2-7, with 9 bases identical to TRBD2. This CDR3 is 14 amino acids long. V lost 4 bases, J lost 5 bases, and 6 bases stayed unmatched. Germline V CDR1 and CDR2: LGHDT, YNNKEL (reference sequence). CDR3 coding DNA: TGTGCCAGCAGCCGGGCGGGAGGGCCCCACGAGCAGTACTTC. Amino acid sequence: CASSRAGGPHEQYF.

The chain carries TRBV7-9 and TRBJ1-2; no clear D gene. Germline lookup yields CDR1 SEHNR and CDR2 FQNEAQ (reference sequence). V lost 5 bases and J 6 bases, leaving 10 bases between the germline ends. The CDR3 sequence is 12 residues long. CDR3 nucleotides: TGTGCCAGCAGCACCCGACGAGATGGCTACACCTTC. Its translation: CASSTRRDGYTF.

This clonotype was detected only a few times. The rearrangement links TRBV6-5 to TRBJ1-4; D might be TRBD1 (5 bases). The CDR3 runs to 13 residues. From germline, CDR1 is MNHEY and CDR2 SVGAGI. Trimming removed 0 bases at V and 8 bases at J, with 7 bases between. The CDR3 coding sequence is TGTGCCAGCAGTTACTCGGGACGGGAAAAACTGTTTTTT. Translated: CASSYSGREKLFF.

In regard to this clonotype: The junction departs from the called germline gene at one end, perhaps through a read error. This sequence joins TRBV7-8 and TRBJ2-5, with 13 bases that match TRBD2. Germline V gene sequence: CDR1 SGHVS, CDR2 FQNEAQ. CDR3 length: 16 amino acids. The DNA of the CDR3 is TGTGGCAGCAGCGTCACTAGCGGGGGGGTCCAAGAGACCCAGTACTTC. Its protein product is CGSSVTSGGVQETQYF.

This clonotype was counted between two and nine times. V and J are TRBV7-9 and TRBJ2-7; 12 bases match TRBD1. J gave up 5 bases and V 3 bases, and 8 bases lay outside the gene matches. This CDR3 is built from 16 residues. CDR1 is SEHNR, CDR2 FQNEAQ, per germline (reference sequence). The CDR3 DNA reads as TGTGCCAGCAGCTTGGTCCCCGGGACAGGGGGCGACGAGCAGTACTTC. Amino acids: CASSLVPGTGGDEQYF.

V gene TRBV6-2 or TRBV6-3 combines with J gene TRBJ2-7; a possible D gene is TRBD1 (5 bases). The CDR3 length is 13 residues. V was cut by 6 bases and J by 2 bases, with 11 bases left in between. Looked up from germline, CDR1 is MNHEY and CDR2 is SVGEGT. CDR3 DNA sequence: TGTGCCAGCAGACCGACAGCAGCCTACGAGCAGTACTTC. Its translation: CASRPTAAYEQYF.

This chain links TRBV20-1 with TRBJ1-1; D unclear. Germline-derived CDR1 and CDR2 are DFQATT and SNEGSKA (reference sequence). This CDR3 comprises 13 residues. The germline V and J ends were trimmed by 3 bases and 4 bases, with 12 bases remaining between them. The DNA for the CDR3 is TGCAGTGCTAGGAGTAGGTATGGCACTGAAGCTTTCTTT. Protein sequence: CSARSRYGTEAFF.

This clonotype turned up a few times. The genes are TRBV20-1 and TRBJ1-1, with D possibly TRBD1 on 5 matching bases. V was trimmed by 3 bases and J by 1 base, leaving 12 bases between them. The CDR3 runs to 14 residues. CDR1 is DFQATT, CDR2 SNEGSKA, per germline (reference sequence). In DNA form, the CDR3 reads TGCAGTGCTAGGGCAGGGTCCCGGAACACTGAAGCTTTCTTT. Its translation is CSARAGSRNTEAFF.

This clonotype occurred a few times. The rearrangement uses TRBV9 and TRBJ2-1, with 9 bases aligning to TRBD2. This CDR3 comprises 15 residues. Germline lookup yields CDR1 SGDLS and CDR2 YYNGEE. With 0 bases clipped from V and 4 bases from J, the junction kept 2 bases outside the gene matches. DNA for the CDR3: TGTGCCAGCAGCGTAGTGGCGGGAGGGTACAATGAGCAGTTCTTC. Protein: CASSVVAGGYNEQFF.

The chain carries TRBV7-2 and TRBJ2-5, with 8 bases fitting TRBD2. TRBJ2-7 explains the end of the DNA better; the J call may be wrong. The length of the CDR3 is 15 residues. Germline V gene data show CDR1 as SGHTA and CDR2 as FQGNSA. This CDR3 reads CASGSPGGTSYEQYF. For the CDR3, the DNA is TGTGCCAGCGGATCTCCGGGGGGGACCTCCTACGAGCAGTACTTC.

The V gene is TRBV4-3, the J gene TRBJ1-4; the D is unclear. Germline V CDR1 and CDR2: LGHNA, YSLEER. This CDR3 spans 18 amino acids. V shed 2 bases and J shed 0 bases, with 16 bases lying between them. DNA for the CDR3: TGCGCCAGCAGCCAAAGAGTAATTAACGAGGCAACTAATGAAAAACTGTTTTTT. This gives the protein CASSQRVINEATNEKLFF.

The sample holds a few counts of this clonotype. The genes are TRBV25-1 and TRBJ1-1; 8 nucleotides line up with TRBD1. The V and J ends lost 1 base and 5 bases, in that order; junction bases with no gene match: 6. The V gene's germline CDR1 is MGHDK and CDR2 SYGVNS. The CDR3 contains 15 residues. The DNA of the CDR3 is TGTGCCAGCAGTGAATCCCCGGGACAGGATACTGAAGCTTTCTTT. This codes for CASSESPGQDTEAFF.

The V call is TRBV6-5, the J call TRBJ1-4; possible D gene TRBD1, 6 bases. Trimming pared 0 bases from V and 8 bases from J, leaving 10 bases between. Germline CDR1 and CDR2: MNHEY and SVGAGI. This CDR3 is 14 amino acids long. This CDR3 is CASSYSGGREKLFF. Written as DNA, the CDR3 is TGTGCCAGCAGTTACTCAGGGGGACGGGAAAAACTGTTTTTT.

The chain carries TRBV21-1 and TRBJ2-1; TRBD1 is taken as the D call from the table, unchecked against the DNA. TRBV21-1 is recorded as a pseudogene. The CDR3 consists of 13 residues. The CDR3 bases are TGTGCCAGCAGCATGACAGTCTACAATGAGCAGTTCTTC. Amino acid sequence: CASSMTVYNEQFF.

The chain carries TRBV12-3 or TRBV12-4 and TRBJ1-1; D gene unclear. The CDR3 contains 13 residues. V lost 5 bases, J lost 1 base, and 8 bases lay in between. The CDR3 sequence is CASSVTSNTEAFF. The CDR3 DNA reads as TGTGCCAGCAGTGTGACCTCGAACACTGAAGCTTTCTTT.

This chain links TRBV20-1 with TRBJ2-4; D is undetermined. Germline lookup yields CDR1 DFQATT and CDR2 SNEGSKA (reference sequence). Deletions cut 2 bases from V and 11 bases from J, with 16 bases between. The CDR3 consists of 13 residues. The CDR3 DNA is TGCAGTGCTAGATACCAGCCCCAATCGGTTCAGTACTTC. It yields the protein CSARYQPQSVQYF.